This is a list of T cell receptor beta chains from one sample in a study of CD8 T cells in ankylosing spondylitis. A single record per CDR3 protein comes from TCRdb applying MiXCR to the 5' RACE reads. Among 150,000 to 200,000 distinct CDR3 sequences listed, over 10% were seen once. Specimen: blood, either unsorted or a sorted T cell fraction (not recorded which). The receptors shown here come from a female donor with ankylosing spondylitis or in good health (not recorded which). The CDR3 runs from the conserved cysteine through the conserved F or W. The order of the fields is V gene, J gene, clone size, D gene, CDR3 DNA, CDR3 protein. The D gene is left open where the match is weak. Clone size is given for some rows only: seen once, a few or many times, or a class if the clone is expanded.

V gene: TRBV12-3/TRBV12-4
J gene: TRBJ1-1
clone size: few
D gene: -
CDR3 DNA: TGTGCCAGCGGCATGGGGGGGGACGGGTTGAGAGCTTTCTTT
CDR3 protein: CASGMGGDGLRAFF

V gene: TRBV27
J gene: TRBJ2-5
clone size: many
D gene: TRBD1
CDR3 DNA: TGTGCCAGCAGTTACAACCTCCGGGACAGAAGAGAAGAGACCCAGTACTTC
CDR3 protein: CASSYNLRDRREETQYF

V gene: TRBV28
J gene: TRBJ1-5
clone size: many
D gene: -
CDR3 DNA: TGTGCCAGCAGAGGACAGAGCAATCAGCCCCAGCATTTT
CDR3 protein: CASRGQSNQPQHF

V gene: TRBV3-1
J gene: TRBJ2-3
clone size: many
D gene: -
CDR3 DNA: TGTGCCAGCAGCCAAGAGATTAGCACAGATACGCAGTATTTT
CDR3 protein: CASSQEISTDTQYF

V gene: TRBV20-1
J gene: TRBJ1-4
clone size: many
D gene: -
CDR3 DNA: TGCAGTGCTAGAGATCTCGGGGGCCTAATTGAAAAACTGTTTTTT
CDR3 protein: CSARDLGGLIEKLFF

V gene: TRBV20-1
J gene: TRBJ2-7
clone size: -
D gene: -
CDR3 DNA: TGCAGTGCTAGAGATGTTCAGAGCCCCTACGAGCAGTACTTC
CDR3 protein: CSARDVQSPYEQYF

V gene: TRBV24-1
J gene: TRBJ2-7
clone size: many
D gene: -
CDR3 DNA: TGTGCCACCAGTGCCCGGGACGGACGCTACGAGCAGTACTTC
CDR3 protein: CATSARDGRYEQYF

V gene: TRBV20-1
J gene: TRBJ1-2
clone size: many
D gene: -
CDR3 DNA: TGCAGTGCTAGTCAGCACCCGGATGGCTACACCTTC
CDR3 protein: CSASQHPDGYTF

V gene: TRBV6-1
J gene: TRBJ2-5
clone size: few
D gene: TRBD2
CDR3 DNA: TGTGCCAGCAGGGTACTAGCGGGAGCGGAGGCGACCCAGTACTTC
CDR3 protein: CASRVLAGAEATQYF

V gene: TRBV7-9
J gene: TRBJ2-3
clone size: many
D gene: -
CDR3 DNA: TGTGCCAGCCAGGGGCGGGTCAGCACAGATACGCAGTATTTT
CDR3 protein: CASQGRVSTDTQYF

V gene: TRBV11-3
J gene: TRBJ1-3
clone size: many
D gene: TRBD1
CDR3 DNA: TGTGCCAGCAGCGCGACACTCCGGGACAGAGGAGGAAACACCATATATTTT
CDR3 protein: CASSATLRDRGGNTIYF

V gene: TRBV2
J gene: TRBJ1-5
clone size: medium-sized
D gene: -
CDR3 DNA: TGTGCCAGCAGTGAAGAGAGTACGGGAGTCCAGCCCCAGCATTTT
CDR3 protein: CASSEESTGVQPQHF